This TCR beta chain was found in a study of CD8 T cells in ankylosing spondylitis. V lost 4 bases and J 6 bases, leaving 23 bases between the germline ends. The CDR3 is 16 amino acids. The V gene's germline CDR1 is SGHRS and CDR2 YFSETQ. General study points: Previously reported in reactive arthritis synovial fluid and blood were some of the motif variants. Disease-associated clones were reportedly significantly overrepresented in matched ankylosing spondylitis synovial fluid. Disease-associated clones were CD8+ and fairly uncommon in peripheral blood. In ankylosing spondylitis blood, a motif of eight highly homologous TCR beta variants appeared characteristic.

A word on this clonotype: Its specificity is not known.

Libraries of TCR beta came from quantitative 5'-RACE with molecular barcodes. MiXCR, run by TCRdb on the 5' RACE reads, gives a single entry per CDR3 protein. The table records some 840,000 distinct CDR3 sequences, 10% to 15% of them present only once. The origin of this receptor is a male donor with ankylosing spondylitis. Sequencing was done on a sample of blood, either unsorted or a sorted T cell fraction (not recorded which). The rearrangement joins TRBV5-1 to TRBJ2-7, with D perhaps being TRBD1 or TRBD2 (5 bases each). The CDR3 nucleotides read TGCGCCAGCAGCATCCGACAGTCGGAGAGGGTGGGCGAGCAGTACTTC. Its protein is CASSIRQSERVGEQYF.